Sequencing of this T cell receptor beta chain was carried out in a study of T cell responses to AZD1222 COVID-19 vaccine. General study results and limits: Scientists sampled the repertoires only once the peak T cell response had passed. Variant regions that are unmutated are reportedly the target of nearly half of spike-specific TCRs. Vaccination with two AZD1222 doses was followed by a rise in Spike-specific TCR breadth and depth.

This table comes from immunoSEQ multiplex PCR, and its TCRdb copy is limited to in-frame clones, with some not included. The sample holds around 130,000 clones, roughly nine tenths seen once. As regards this clone: The antigen is unknown.

This receptor was identified in an adult who received the AZD1222 COVID-19 vaccine. The input for sequencing was peripheral blood, taken 28 days after the second AZD1222 dose.

The CDR3 region is CASSDPRVTNEKLFF. The CDR3 DNA reads TGTGCCAGCAGTGACCCCAGGGTCACTAATGAAAAACTGTTTTTT. This rearrangement joins TRBV25-1 to TRBJ1-4, with D tentatively TRBD1 (5 bases). Deletions cut 3 bases from V and 2 bases from J, with 10 bases between. CDR3 length: 15 residues. In germline, CDR1 is MGHDK, CDR2 SYGVNS.